Reported below is one TCR beta chain. The sample originates from a study of control samples from healthy donors and cancer patients. TCRdb's copy holds only in-frame clones and misses some; the assay was immunoSEQ multiplex PCR. This table has around 94,000 clones, 92% appearing once. The sample comprised blood. This TCR derives from a woman in her late teens or twenties in good health.

CDR3 region: CASSERAGGHTDTQYF. The CDR3 DNA reads as TGCGCCAGCAGTGAGCGTGCGGGGGGCCACACAGATACGCAGTATTTT. V usage is TRBV10-1 and J usage is TRBJ2-3, with 8 bases lining up with TRBD2. V lost 2 bases and J lost 2; bases outside the gene matches: 6. Germline CDR1 is WNHNN and CDR2 is SYGVQD (reference sequence). The length of the CDR3 is 16 residues.